This passage covers 30 T cell receptor beta chains from one sample sequenced in a study of cytomegalovirus exposure and HLA in healthy donors. The PCR ran on 60 Vbeta and 13 Jbeta primers. TCRdb's copy holds only in-frame clones and misses some; the assay was immunoSEQ multiplex PCR. The sample includes 50,000 to 70,000 clones, approximately 67% of them seen just once. The sequenced sample was PBMCs. These receptors were obtained from a man aged 30 to 39 in good health and CMV-seronegative.

V is TRBV5-1 and J is TRBJ2-7, with 12 bases that match TRBD1. V shed 4 bases, J shed 5 bases, and the junction held 7 bases outside the gene matches. Germline loops: CDR1 SGHRS, CDR2 YFSETQ. There are 15 residues in the CDR3. The CDR3 reads CASSAGQGAFHEQYF. The CDR3, as DNA: TGCGCCAGCAGCGCGGGACAGGGGGCGTTCCACGAGCAGTACTTC.

The chain links TRBV15 to TRBJ2-5; 12 bases match TRBD1. Germline CDR1 reads LNHNV; CDR2 reads YYDKDF (reference sequence). V trimming: 8 bases; J trimming: 5 bases; junction bases outside the gene matches: 6. The CDR3 is 14 residues long. The DNA of the CDR3 is TGTGCCACCGGAAGGGACAGGGGGCGTGAGACCCAGTACTTC. This encodes CATGRDRGRETQYF.

The chain carries TRBV11-3 and TRBJ2-5; D is possibly TRBD2 (6 bases). CDR3 length equals 15 residues. Trimming cost V 5 bases and J 5 bases, with 18 bases left between them. Germline CDR1 reads SGHNT; CDR2 reads YENEEA. The DNA of the CDR3 is TGTGCCAGCAGCCCCGGACTACCCGATGTGGAGACCCAGTACTTC. It codes for CASSPGLPDVETQYF.

The chain combines TRBV5-4 with TRBJ1-2; D uncertain. The length of the CDR3 is 12 residues. The ends were cut back, 4 bases at V and 8 bases at J, with 12 bases in the middle. Germline loops: CDR1 SGHNT, CDR2 YYREEE (reference sequence). The DNA of the CDR3 is TGTGCCAGCAGCCCTTCCTTCGTAGGCTACACCTTC. Amino acids: CASSPSFVGYTF. The full variable domain, in which reference TRBV5-4 and TRBJ1-2 provide the parts outside the CDR3, is ETGVTQSPTHLIKTRGQQVTLRCSSQSGHNTVSWYQQALGQGPQFIFQYYREEENGRGNFPPRFSGLQFPNYSSELNVNALELDDSALYLCASSPSFVGYTFGSGTRLTVV.

The chain uses TRBV4-1 and TRBJ2-7, with TRBD1 identical over 9 bases. The trim removed 4 bases at V and 0 bases at J, leaving 4 bases unmatched. This CDR3 has 15 residues. Germline assignment: CDR1 MGHRA and CDR2 YSYEKL. The CDR3 loop reads CASSRGQGSSYEQYF. CDR3 in DNA: TGCGCCAGCAGCCGAGGACAGGGGTCCTCCTACGAGCAGTACTTC.

The rearrangement joins TRBV9 to TRBJ2-7; TRBD2 matches at 10 bases. After removal of 4 bases from V and 3 bases from J, the junction contained 4 bases not matched to a gene. CDR3 length: 14 residues. Germline assignment: CDR1 SGDLS and CDR2 YYNGEE. The CDR3 DNA follows: TGTGCCAGCAGCTCATTAGCGGGGGGCTACGAGCAGTACTTC. Encoded protein: CASSSLAGGYEQYF. The entire variable domain, with the rest obtained from reference TRBV9 and TRBJ2-7, is as follows: DSGVTQTPKHLITATGQRVTLRCSPRSGDLSVYWYQQSLDQGLQFLIQYYNGEERAKGNILERFSAQQFPDLHSELNLSSLELGDSALYFCASSSLAGGYEQYFGPGTRLTVT.

This clone was detected once. The rearrangement uses TRBV6-1 and TRBJ1-1; 8 nucleotides agree with TRBD1. Germline loops: CDR1 MNHNS, CDR2 SASEGT. This CDR3 has 13 residues. The ends lost 6 bases at V and 6 bases at J; junction bases unmatched: 6. The CDR3 nucleotides are TGTGCCAGCAGCCCGATACAGGGGGCTGAAGCTTTCTTT. Translated: CASSPIQGAEAFF.

There are a few counts of this clone. V usage is TRBV6-4 and J usage is TRBJ2-6; possible D gene TRBD1, 5 bases. Germline lookup yields CDR1 MRHNA and CDR2 SNTAGT. Trimming pared 3 bases from V and 1 base from J, leaving 7 bases between. CDR3 length equals 15 residues. CDR3 coding DNA: TGTGCCAGCAGTGAGTCAGGGTCTGGGGCCAACGTCCTGACTTTC. Translation gives CASSESGSGANVLTF.

V and J are TRBV10-3 and TRBJ1-6, with D tentatively TRBD1 (5 bases). The CDR3 covers 16 residues. The V and J ends lost 6 bases and 14 bases respectively, with 26 bases between them. Germline-derived CDR1 and CDR2 are ENHRY and SYGVKD. The CDR3 region has the DNA TGTGCCATCAGGGAATATCCCGGGACTGGGGCGGTATCCCTCCACTTT. Translated, it gives CAIREYPGTGAVSLHF.

The chain links TRBV9 to TRBJ2-1; 7 bases map to TRBD1. The CDR3 length is 15 residues. V shed 4 bases and J 6 bases; nucleotides not matched to a gene: 10. Germline CDR1 and CDR2: SGDLS and YYNGEE. The CDR3 region is CASSPDREWFNEQFF. The CDR3 nucleotides are TGTGCCAGCAGCCCTGACAGGGAATGGTTCAATGAGCAGTTCTTC.

The chain couples TRBV6-5 to TRBJ2-7, with D possibly matching TRBD2 (6 bases). From germline, CDR1 is MNHEY and CDR2 SVGAGI. The CDR3 has 15 residues. Trimming took 2 bases from V and 5 from J, leaving 16 bases between them. In nucleotides, the CDR3 is TGTGCCAGCAGTTACGCAGACGGACGGGGGAACGAGCAGTACTTC. It translates to CASSYADGRGNEQYF.

This chain links TRBV13 with TRBJ2-7; D gene unclear. The germline V and J ends were trimmed by 4 bases and 0 bases, with 4 bases remaining between them. Germline-derived CDR1 and CDR2 are PRHDT and FYEKMQ (reference sequence). This CDR3 contains 12 residues. The CDR3 sequence is CASSSYSYEQYF. CDR3 DNA sequence: TGTGCCAGCAGCTCCTACTCCTACGAGCAGTACTTC.

This clone was detected only a few times. This sequence joins TRBV10-3 and TRBJ1-5; the D gene is possibly TRBD1 (5 bases). Trimming stripped 6 bases from V and 5 bases from J, with 17 bases between. The germline V gene encodes CDR1 ENHRY and CDR2 SYGVKD. The CDR3 extends over 15 amino acids. In nucleotides, the CDR3 is TGTGCCATCAGCGAAGAACCCGCAGGGTATCAGCCCCAGCATTTT. Translated: CAISEEPAGYQPQHF.

J is TRBJ2-5 and V is TRBV5-4; perhaps TRBD1 as D (5 bases). The CDR3 sequence is 16 residues long. V dropped 0 bases and J dropped 4 bases, with 16 bases sitting between them. CDR1 SGHNT and CDR2 YYREEE come from the germline V gene (reference sequence). DNA for the CDR3: TGTGCCAGCAGCTTGGAGGTCCCGCAGGGAACAGAGACCCAGTACTTC. It encodes CASSLEVPQGTETQYF.

This clone is a singleton in its sample. The chain joins TRBV9 to TRBJ1-2, with TRBD1 as a possible D gene (5 bases). This CDR3 spans 12 amino acids. Germline CDR1 reads SGDLS; CDR2 reads YYNGEE. V was trimmed by 7 bases and J by 4 bases, leaving 11 bases between them. CDR3 sequence reads: CASLGAAYGYTF. DNA of the CDR3: TGTGCCAGCCTAGGGGCAGCCTATGGCTACACCTTC.

The table lists this clone with a few counts. V gene TRBV5-8 combines with J gene TRBJ2-5; the match to TRBD2 covers 13 bases. The CDR3 covers 15 residues. Germline lookup yields CDR1 SGHTS and CDR2 YDEGEE. After removal of 3 bases from V and 2 bases from J, the junction contained 1 base not matched to a gene. Written as DNA, the CDR3 is TGTGCCAGCAGCTGGACTAGCGGGGGACAAGAGACCCAGTACTTC. Its protein is CASSWTSGGQETQYF.

CDR3 coding DNA: TGTGCCAGCAGGGGGCGGGGGAGGACCGGGGAGCTGTTTTTT. This gives the protein CASRGRGRTGELFF. This chain connects TRBV6-5 to TRBJ2-2; 7 nucleotides align to TRBD2. The junction had 6 bases not matched to a gene; V was cut back by 6 bases and J by 5 bases. Germline V lookup: CDR1 MNHEY, CDR2 SVGAGI. There are 14 residues in the CDR3.

The chain uses TRBV6-4 and TRBJ2-2; 16 bases line up with TRBD2. The ends lost 4 bases at V and 4 bases at J; junction bases unmatched: 9. CDR3 length: 19 amino acids. Germline loops: CDR1 MRHNA, CDR2 SNTAGT. CDR3 sequence (DNA): TGTGCCAGCAGTGCCCATGGGGGACTAGCGGGGGGGGGCACCGGGGAGCTGTTTTTT. It codes for CASSAHGGLAGGGTGELFF.

The J gene is TRBJ1-6, the V gene TRBV13, with D possibly matching TRBD1 (5 bases). V was cut by 6 bases and J by 7 bases, with 16 bases left in between. The CDR3 spans 15 residues. CDR1 is PRHDT, CDR2 FYEKMQ, per germline (reference sequence). CDR3 protein: CASSRDRGGNSPLHF. The CDR3 bases are TGTGCCAGCAGTCGTGATAGGGGAGGAAATTCACCCCTCCACTTT.

The chain combines TRBV5-1 with TRBJ2-2; D is ambiguous. Per the germline V gene, CDR1 is SGHRS and CDR2 is YFSETQ. Trimming left V 2 bases short and J 3 bases short, with 8 bases between. There are 14 residues in the CDR3. CDR3 nucleotides: TGCGCCAGCAGCTTCGCCCCGGACACCGGGGAGCTGTTTTTT. It specifies CASSFAPDTGELFF.

The chain links TRBV5-4 to TRBJ1-1, with TRBD1 matching over 7 bases. This CDR3 has 13 residues. CDR1 is SGHNT, CDR2 YYREEE, per germline (reference sequence). V shed 8 bases, J shed 0 bases, and the junction held 4 bases outside the gene matches. The CDR3 here is CASLGQMNTEAFF. The DNA of the CDR3 is TGTGCCAGTCTGGGACAGATGAACACTGAAGCTTTCTTT. The full variable domain, in which reference TRBV5-4 and TRBJ1-1 provide the parts outside the CDR3, is ETGVTQSPTHLIKTRGQQVTLRCSSQSGHNTVSWYQQALGQGPQFIFQYYREEENGRGNFPPRFSGLQFPNYSSELNVNALELDDSALYLCASLGQMNTEAFFGQGTRLTVV.

This chain uses TRBV30 with TRBJ2-2, with TRBD1 matching 7 bases. Trimming took 1 base from V and 4 from J; bases not matched to a gene: 6. The length of the CDR3 is 15 residues. Germline V gene data show CDR1 as GTSNPN and CDR2 as SVGIG (reference sequence). Here the CDR3 DNA reads TGTGCCTGGAGTGGAACAGGGGCGTTCACCGGGGAGCTGTTTTTT. Translating gives CAWSGTGAFTGELFF.

V usage is TRBV11-2 and J usage is TRBJ1-2; D is unresolved. The V end lost 1 base, the J end lost 2 bases, and 8 bases lay between the germline ends. This CDR3 has 14 residues. Germline CDR1 SGHAT, CDR2 FQNNGV. The CDR3 DNA follows: TGTGCCAGCAGCTTAGTTGACGGGAACTATGGCTACACCTTC. Its protein product is CASSLVDGNYGYTF.

This clone was seen once. The chain couples TRBV5-6 to TRBJ2-5; 10 bases line up with TRBD1. Germline lookup yields CDR1 SGHDT and CDR2 YYEEEE. The junction had 3 bases not matched to a gene; V was cut back by 4 bases and J by 3 bases. There are 14 residues in the CDR3. CDR3 sequence (DNA): TGTGCCAGCAGCGCGGACAGGGGGGAAGAGACCCAGTACTTC. Translating gives CASSADRGEETQYF.

This chain connects TRBV19 to TRBJ2-7, with 7 bases lining up with TRBD2. CDR1 and CDR2 (germline): LNHDA, SQIVND (reference sequence). V gave up 10 bases and J gave up 0 bases; unmatched junction bases: 12. The CDR3 is made up of 15 amino acids. CDR3: CATKMTSSSSYEQYF. The CDR3 DNA reads as TGTGCCACCAAAATGACTAGCTCATCCTCCTACGAGCAGTACTTC.

V and J are TRBV28 and TRBJ2-1, with TRBD2 matching over 9 bases. The CDR3 is 15 amino acids. CDR1 is MDHEN, CDR2 SYDVKM, per germline. V gave up 1 base and J gave up 6 bases; unmatched junction bases: 4. DNA for the CDR3: TGTGCCAGCAGTTTATTAGCGGGGGTGTTCAATGAGCAGTTCTTC. Translated: CASSLLAGVFNEQFF.

CDR3 residues: CASSVTVGGGTEAFF. The CDR3 bases are TGTGCCAGCAGCGTGACGGTAGGGGGTGGCACTGAAGCTTTCTTT. The gene calls are TRBV7-9 and TRBJ1-1; the D gene is possibly TRBD1 (6 bases). This CDR3 has 15 residues. From germline, CDR1 is SEHNR and CDR2 FQNEAQ (reference sequence). V lost 5 bases and J lost 4, with 17 bases in between.

The genes are TRBV30 and TRBJ2-5, with 7 bases fitting TRBD1. Germline-derived CDR1 and CDR2 are GTSNPN and SVGIG (reference sequence). The CDR3 length is 14 residues. V lost 4 bases, J lost 1 base, and 6 bases stayed unmatched. The CDR3 region is CAWTSTGLQETQYF. The CDR3, as DNA: TGTGCCTGGACCTCGACAGGGCTCCAAGAGACCCAGTACTTC.

V is TRBV5-1 and J is TRBJ2-3; the D gene is possibly TRBD2 (6 bases). CDR1 is SGHRS and CDR2 is YFSETQ in the germline V gene. V lost 3 bases to trimming and J lost 0 bases, with 17 bases between them. CDR3 size: 17 residues. Here the CDR3 DNA reads TGCGCCAGCAGCTGGATAGGAGGCGGGGCCAGCACAGATACGCAGTATTTT. Amino acid sequence: CASSWIGGGASTDTQYF.

The chain is built from TRBV27 and TRBJ1-1, with D maybe TRBD1 (6 bases). Germline V lookup: CDR1 MNHEY, CDR2 SMNVEV (reference sequence). The CDR3 is 13 amino acids. V shed 4 bases and J shed 6 bases, with 12 bases lying between them. The CDR3 sequence: CASSSQGAAEAFF. The DNA of the CDR3 is TGTGCCAGCAGTTCACAGGGTGCGGCTGAAGCTTTCTTT.